A single sample gave rise to the 31 T cell receptor beta chains below, sequenced in a study of blood T cells in healthy people across ages. PCR was performed a second time for about 7 to 11 cycles using a sample-barcoded 5' primer and a J-beta primer mix. In TCRdb, the 5' RACE reads were re-called with MiXCR into one record per CDR3 protein. The sample has roughly 1.7 million distinct CDR3 sequences, about 31% seen once; the top ten hold about 11%. Specimen: blood. The receptor source for this set is a woman aged 25 to 45 in good health.

This clonotype has only a few counts. The chain links TRBV20-1 to TRBJ2-7, with TRBD2 matching over 7 bases. This CDR3 contains 13 residues. V lost 2 bases and J lost 3; bases outside the gene matches: 4. The germline V gene has CDR1 DFQATT and CDR2 SNEGSKA (reference sequence). CDR3 sequence: CSARYGGFYEQYF. The DNA of the CDR3 is TGCAGTGCTAGATACGGGGGGTTCTACGAGCAGTACTTC.

The CDR3 protein is CASSSPGQGVAEAFF. In DNA form, the CDR3 reads TGTGCCAGCAGCTCCCCTGGGCAGGGGGTTGCTGAAGCTTTCTTT. The rearrangement joins TRBV7-9 to TRBJ1-1; 7 nucleotides agree with TRBD1. The ends lost 4 bases at V and 6 bases at J; junction bases unmatched: 11. This CDR3 is 15 amino acids long. The germline V gene encodes CDR1 SEHNR and CDR2 FQNEAQ (reference sequence).

This clonotype occurred a few times. J is TRBJ2-1 and V is TRBV20-1, with TRBD1 identical over 8 bases. The V segment lost 3 bases and the J segment 2 bases; nucleotides outside the gene matches: 6. The germline gives CDR1 DFQATT, CDR2 SNEGSKA (reference sequence). There are 15 residues in the CDR3. The CDR3 spells CSARGTGYPYNEQFF. Written as DNA, the CDR3 is TGCAGTGCTAGGGGGACAGGTTATCCCTACAATGAGCAGTTCTTC.

The chain uses TRBV20-1 and TRBJ1-2; D might be TRBD1 (5 bases). Germline loops: CDR1 DFQATT, CDR2 SNEGSKA (reference sequence). This CDR3 region has 15 residues. Deletions cut 6 bases from V and 2 bases from J, with 19 bases between. DNA of the CDR3: TGCAGTGCCAGGCAGGGATCGGGCGCCAACTATGGCTACACCTTC. Amino acids: CSARQGSGANYGYTF.

Comment on this clonotype: Since a much larger clone is just one base distant, this may be a read error. The CDR3 region has the DNA TGTGCCAGCAGCCAAGAAGTACCGGATGCGCAGTATTTT. This codes for CASSQEVPDAQYF. The chain recombines TRBV4-2 with TRBJ2-3; D call uncertain. Germline CDR1 reads LGHNA; CDR2 reads YNFKEQ. The CDR3 spans 13 residues. V was shortened by 0 bases and J by 10 bases, with 11 bases between the two germline ends.

This clonotype was seen a handful of times. The rearrangement uses TRBV6-5 and TRBJ2-5; D may be TRBD2 (6 bases). The germline V gene encodes CDR1 MNHEY and CDR2 SVGAGI. This CDR3 is built from 15 residues. With 1 base removed from V and 5 bases from J, the gap between germline ends came to 14 bases. CDR3: CASSYLAAPVETQYF. For the CDR3, the DNA is TGTGCCAGCAGTTACTTAGCGGCCCCGGTCGAGACCCAGTACTTC.

The rearrangement joins TRBV29-1 to TRBJ1-2; TRBD1 is a possible D gene (5 bases). The ends were cut back, 7 bases at V and 8 bases at J, with 17 bases in the middle. Germline-derived CDR1 and CDR2 are SQVTM and ANQGSEA. The CDR3 extends over 12 amino acids. As DNA, the CDR3 is TGCAGCGCCGTGGGAGGGGCCGGGGGCTACACCTTC. This gives the protein CSAVGGAGGYTF.

The rearrangement joins TRBV27 to TRBJ2-1, with 9 bases lining up with TRBD2. Germline CDR1 reads MNHEY; CDR2 reads SMNVEV (reference sequence). The CDR3 totals 14 residues. The V segment lost 7 bases and the J segment 4 bases; nucleotides outside the gene matches: 5. The CDR3 here is CASTAGGGYNEQFF. The DNA of the CDR3 is TGTGCCAGCACGGCGGGAGGGGGGTACAATGAGCAGTTCTTC.

This clonotype turned up a few times. V is TRBV20-1 and J is TRBJ2-7; 10 bases line up with TRBD1. This CDR3 has 16 amino acids. The germline gives CDR1 DFQATT, CDR2 SNEGSKA (reference sequence). After removal of 0 bases from V and 3 bases from J, the junction contained 8 bases not matched to a gene. The CDR3 reads CSARDRTRDRGYEQYF. Written as DNA, the CDR3 is TGCAGTGCTAGAGACCGAACCCGGGACAGGGGCTACGAGCAGTACTTC.

This clonotype was found a few times. A much larger clone sits a single nucleotide away, making a read error possible. The V and J genes are TRBV20-1 and TRBJ2-1; 8 bases line up with TRBD1. The CDR3 is 14 amino acids. Germline CDR1 is DFQATT and CDR2 is SNEGSKA (reference sequence). The CDR3 is CGARDRQGYNEQFF. Written as DNA, the CDR3 is TGCGGTGCCAGGGACAGGCAGGGATACAATGAGCAGTTCTTC.

The rearrangement uses TRBV14 and TRBJ2-1; maybe TRBD2 (6 bases). Germline CDR1 SGHDN, CDR2 FVKESK. The V gene lost 0 bases and the J gene lost 7 bases, with 22 bases spanning the gap. This CDR3 contains 18 residues. The CDR3 DNA reads TGTGCCAGCAGCCAAGATGCCCTTGGACTAACGGGGAGGAATGAGCAGTTCTTC. Amino acids: CASSQDALGLTGRNEQFF.

The chain couples TRBV10-3 to TRBJ2-7; possible D gene TRBD1, 6 bases. Trimming cost V 8 bases and J 4 bases, with 15 bases left between them. Germline CDR1 and CDR2: ENHRY and SYGVKD. The CDR3 is made up of 13 amino acids. The CDR3 region is CAIGPGHVYEQYF. In nucleotides, the CDR3 is TGTGCCATCGGCCCGGGACACGTATACGAGCAGTACTTC.

This rearrangement joins TRBV2 to TRBJ1-4, with 10 positions matching TRBD1. V shed 6 bases and J 6 bases; nucleotides not matched to a gene: 4. Germline V lookup: CDR1 SNHLY, CDR2 FYNNEI. The CDR3 has 14 residues. The CDR3 protein is CASRTGTGDEKLFF. In DNA, the CDR3 is TGTGCCAGCAGAACCGGGACAGGGGATGAAAAACTGTTTTTT.

V gene TRBV5-1 combines with J gene TRBJ2-7; TRBD2 agrees at 13 bases. Germline CDR1 and CDR2: SGHRS and YFSETQ. This CDR3 comprises 16 residues. The V gene end was trimmed by 4 bases and the J gene end by 3 bases; junction bases not matched to a gene: 7. For the CDR3, the DNA is TGCGCCAGCAGCCTAGGGACTAGCGGGATTGTCTACGAGCAGTACTTC. Its protein product is CASSLGTSGIVYEQYF.

The chain employs TRBV10-3 and TRBJ2-1; 9 positions match TRBD2. Germline CDR1 is ENHRY and CDR2 is SYGVKD. The CDR3 totals 14 residues. Trimming at V came to 7 bases and at J to 4 bases, leaving 5 bases not matched to a gene. The CDR3 nucleotides are TGTGCCATCAACGGCGGGGGGGATTACAATGAGCAGTTCTTC. The encoded protein is CAINGGGDYNEQFF.

The rearrangement links TRBV3-1 to TRBJ2-5; D may be TRBD1 (5 bases). The better agreement between TRBJ2-7 and the DNA end casts doubt on the J call. CDR1 is LGHDT and CDR2 is YNNKEL in the germline V gene (reference sequence). The CDR3 loop spans 15 amino acids. The CDR3 sequence is CASSQDLGDPYEQYF. The CDR3 coding sequence is TGTGCCAGCAGCCAAGATCTAGGGGATCCCTACGAGCAGTACTTC.

This clonotype was counted a few times. The chain links TRBV6-1 to TRBJ2-3, with D perhaps given as TRBD1 or TRBD2 (6 bases each). The CDR3 totals 15 residues. Germline V lookup: CDR1 MNHNS, CDR2 SASEGT. V dropped 6 bases and J dropped 2 bases, with 15 bases sitting between them. The CDR3: CASSQGGRDTDTQYF. The CDR3 bases are TGTGCCAGCAGCCAAGGGGGGCGCGACACAGATACGCAGTATTTT.

This chain links TRBV28 with TRBJ1-1, with D uncertain. Trimming took 6 bases from V and 0 from J, leaving 17 bases between them. CDR1 and CDR2 from the germline V gene are MDHEN and SYDVKM. The CDR3 is 16 residues long. The CDR3 sequence: CASSLMAARMNTEAFF. CDR3 in DNA: TGTGCCAGCAGCTTAATGGCGGCTCGAATGAACACTGAAGCTTTCTTT. Drawing the rest from reference TRBV28 and TRBJ1-1, the complete variable domain is DVKVTQSSRYLVKRTGEKVFLECVQDMDHENMFWYRQDPGLGLRLIYFSYDVKMKEKGDIPEGYSVSREKKERFSLILESASTNQTSMYLCASSLMAARMNTEAFFGQGTRLTVV.

This clonotype appeared a few times. The rearrangement joins TRBV5-1 to TRBJ1-4, with a weak D call TRBD1 (5 bases). Germline CDR1 SGHRS, CDR2 YFSETQ. The CDR3 loop spans 14 amino acids. V was shortened by 5 bases and J by 5 bases, with 13 bases between the two germline ends. CDR3 loop: CASSRGGVNEKLFF. CDR3 sequence (DNA): TGCGCCAGCAGTCGGGGAGGGGTAAATGAAAAACTGTTTTTT.

V is TRBV7-3 and J is TRBJ2-7; 9 positions match TRBD1. After removal of 5 bases from V and 5 bases from J, the junction contained 7 bases not matched to a gene. This CDR3 has 14 residues. Germline V lookup: CDR1 SGHTA, CDR2 FQGTGA. CDR3 bases: TGTGCCAGCAGCGACAGGGGGGGGGCTGACGAGCAGTACTTC. As protein: CASSDRGGADEQYF.

The chain links TRBV28 to TRBJ2-1, with 8 bases identical to TRBD2. Germline CDR1 and CDR2: MDHEN and SYDVKM. Losses at the gene ends were 4 bases for V and 15 bases for J; bases not matched to a gene: 14. This CDR3 has 14 amino acids. In nucleotides, the CDR3 is TGTGCCAGCAGTTCTGAGAATAGCGGGAAACCCCTGTTCTTC. Translating gives CASSSENSGKPLFF.

This clonotype was picked up a small number of times. The genes are TRBV12-3 or TRBV12-4 and TRBJ2-7; 8 bases fit TRBD2. The CDR3 loop spans 13 amino acids. V was clipped by 6 bases and J by 6 bases; unmatched bases: 7. DNA of the CDR3: TGTGCCAGCAGGCGGGGACTAGAAAGCGAGCAGTACTTC. This codes for CASRRGLESEQYF.

This clonotype showed up just a few times. The rearrangement joins TRBV7-9 to TRBJ1-1, with D uncertain. V was clipped by 0 bases and J by 1 base, with 6 bases between them. Germline values: CDR1 SEHNR, CDR2 FQNEAQ (reference sequence). This CDR3 contains 14 residues. CDR3 amino acids: CASSLAASNTEAFF. The CDR3 DNA reads TGTGCCAGCAGCTTAGCGGCTTCGAACACTGAAGCTTTCTTT.

The chain links TRBV10-2 to TRBJ2-2; 9 nucleotides align to TRBD2. The germline CDR1 and CDR2 sequences are WSHSY and SAAADI. J was trimmed by 3 bases and V by 6 bases; bases with no gene match: 8. The CDR3 sequence is 16 residues long. As DNA, the CDR3 is TGCGCCAGCAGCCCTGGTAGCGGGGGCCACACCGGGGAGCTGTTTTTT. Protein sequence: CASSPGSGGHTGELFF.

This clonotype showed up just once. This chain links TRBV10-1 with TRBJ2-5; D may be TRBD2 (5 bases). Trimming cost V 0 bases and J 5 bases, with 10 bases left between them. Germline V CDR1 and CDR2: WNHNN, SYGVQD (reference sequence). The CDR3 has 14 amino acids. CDR3 amino acids: CASSESTGLETQYF. CDR3 DNA: TGCGCCAGCAGTGAGTCTACGGGGTTGGAGACCCAGTACTTC.

This chain uses TRBV5-4 with TRBJ2-3, with D perhaps TRBD1 (5 bases). Trimming took 7 bases from V and 5 from J, leaving 20 bases between them. The CDR3 extends over 15 amino acids. The germline CDR1 and CDR2 sequences are SGHNT and YYREEE (reference sequence). The CDR3 DNA reads TGTGCCAGCCGAGCTTCCCCCCAGGGTGAAGATACGCAGTATTTT. Translating it yields CASRASPQGEDTQYF.

The CDR3 protein is CASSLSPIGVAYEQYF. DNA for the CDR3: TGCGCCAGCAGCTTGAGCCCGATAGGTGTTGCCTACGAGCAGTACTTC. The rearrangement joins TRBV5-1 to TRBJ2-7; D is undetermined. CDR1 is SGHRS, CDR2 YFSETQ, per germline. The CDR3 consists of 16 residues. V gave up 1 base and J gave up 2 bases, with 16 bases separating them.

The gene calls are TRBV11-2 and TRBJ2-3, with 9 bases that match TRBD2. In germline, CDR1 is SGHAT, CDR2 FQNNGV. J lost 3 bases, V lost 3 bases, and 13 bases had no gene match. The CDR3 totals 18 residues. The CDR3 sequence: CASSFIAGGQMRTDTQYF. The CDR3 DNA sequence: TGTGCCAGCAGCTTCATCGCGGGGGGGCAGATGCGGACAGATACGCAGTATTTT.

The rearrangement uses TRBV6-1 and TRBJ1-4, with 8 positions matching TRBD1. V was clipped by 10 bases and J by 8 bases; unmatched bases: 9. Germline values: CDR1 MNHNS, CDR2 SASEGT. The CDR3 totals 13 residues. CDR3 in DNA: TGTGCCACCCACAGGGGGTTTAGGGAAAAACTGTTTTTT. This encodes CATHRGFREKLFF.

In its sample, this clonotype was seen once. The V and J genes are TRBV30 and TRBJ2-7; D remains unclear. V was cut by 2 bases and J by 1 base, with 12 bases left in between. The length of the CDR3 is 14 residues. CDR1 GTSNPN and CDR2 SVGIG come from the germline V gene (reference sequence). CDR3 protein: CAWSCSERSYEQYF. As DNA, the CDR3 is TGTGCCTGGAGTTGCAGTGAACGGTCCTACGAGCAGTACTTC.

This clonotype has a count of ten or more. The V and J genes are TRBV12-3 or TRBV12-4 and TRBJ2-3; D unresolved. The CDR3 is 14 residues long. Between the trimmed V and J ends, which lost 6 bases and 6 bases, there was a span of 16 bases. The CDR3 DNA reads TGTGCCAGCAGCCCGGACCCAAAGAGGGATACGCAGTATTTT. Translating gives CASSPDPKRDTQYF.